These 3 T cell receptor beta chains were all obtained from the same sample, sequenced in a study of blood T cells in healthy people across ages. Sample-barcoded 5' priming and a J-beta primer mix drove a second PCR of about 6 to 12 cycles. TCRdb reprocessed the 5' RACE reads via MiXCR and lists one record per CDR3 protein. Of approximately 1,100,000 distinct CDR3 sequences in the sample, 35% to 55% were seen once. Sequenced material: blood. All receptors come from an older woman in good health.

This rearrangement joins TRBV12-3 or TRBV12-4 to TRBJ2-1; D gene uncertain. The V and J ends lost 7 bases and 2 bases respectively, with 12 bases between them. The CDR3 loop spans 14 amino acids. CDR3 in DNA: TGTGCCAGCACCCCAATAGGCACCTACAATGAGCAGTTCTTC. Translating gives CASTPIGTYNEQFF.

This clonotype was seen many times. V and J are TRBV10-3 and TRBJ1-2, with D possibly being TRBD1 (5 bases). The CDR3 is 13 residues long. Per germline, CDR1 ENHRY and CDR2 SYGVKD. Trimming removed 0 bases from V and 8 bases from J, with 10 bases in between. In DNA form, the CDR3 reads TGTGCCATCAGTGAGTCGCAGGGAATCGGCTACACCTTC. It specifies CAISESQGIGYTF.

This clonotype was observed once. The chain recombines TRBV20-1 with TRBJ1-2, with 10 bases matching TRBD1. From germline, CDR1 is DFQATT and CDR2 SNEGSKA (reference sequence). V was pared by 5 bases and J by 3 bases, with 12 bases of the junction left unmatched. The CDR3 consists of 16 residues. CDR3 residues: CSADTRTGTGDYGYTF. DNA of the CDR3: TGCAGTGCTGACACCAGAACCGGGACAGGGGACTATGGCTACACCTTC.